This entry features one TCR beta chain sequence. As yet, its antigen is unknown. The PCR contained 60 Vbeta and 13 Jbeta primers. Here immunoSEQ multiplex PCR was the method, and the copy in TCRdb shows in-frame clones only, minus some. Of about 110,000 clones detected, over 60% appear once; the ten largest clones hold 1.3%. This specimen comes from a study of cytomegalovirus exposure and HLA in healthy donors. Study-wide results and caveats: Associated with cytomegalovirus, according to the listing, were around 170 TCR beta chains. Among TCR beta chains of equal frequency, HLA-associated ones were more clonally expanded in a later analysis.

CDR3 length equals 14 residues. Germline CDR1 SQVTM, CDR2 ANQGSEA. V was shortened by 3 bases and J by 3 bases, with 15 bases between the two germline ends. The chain is built from TRBV29-1 and TRBJ2-7; D is possibly TRBD1 (5 bases). Sequenced sample: PBMCs. This receptor was obtained from a woman younger than 45 in good health and CMV-seronegative. As DNA, the CDR3 is TGCAGCGTTGATATTCAGGGAAACGGCTACGAGCAGTACTTC. Translated: CSVDIQGNGYEQYF.